These 26 T cell receptor beta chains were all obtained from the same sample, sequenced in a study of blood T cell repertoires in COVID-19. Only in-frame clones appear in the TCRdb table, and some are missing; sequencing was by immunoSEQ multiplex PCR. The sample lists about 210,000 clones, 82% occurring once. Specimen: peripheral blood. These receptors were obtained from a woman aged 40 to 50 with acute or convalescent COVID-19.

V gene TRBV4-2 combines with J gene TRBJ2-7, with a possible D match to TRBD1 (6 bases). Trimming left V 0 bases short and J 2 bases short, with 17 bases between. The CDR3 has 17 residues. CDR1 and CDR2 (germline): LGHNA, YNFKEQ. CDR3 in amino acids: CASSQDGGSGVPYEQYF. Here the CDR3 DNA reads TGTGCCAGCAGCCAAGATGGGGGCAGCGGAGTTCCCTACGAGCAGTACTTC.

The chain couples TRBV14 to TRBJ1-2, with a tentative D call TRBD1 (5 bases). This CDR3 has 16 residues. Germline CDR1 SGHDN, CDR2 FVKESK. Trimming took 0 bases from V and 5 from J, leaving 16 bases between them. CDR3 amino acids: CASSQEGPGPGYGYTF. The CDR3, as DNA: TGTGCCAGCAGCCAAGAAGGACCGGGTCCAGGGTATGGCTACACCTTC.

The rearrangement uses TRBV25-1 and TRBJ2-7, with a possible D match to TRBD1 (5 bases). Per germline, CDR1 MGHDK and CDR2 SYGVNS. The CDR3 extends over 13 amino acids. V lost 7 bases and J 1 base, leaving 11 bases between the germline ends. CDR3 nucleotides: TGTGCCAGCACTCAGGGTTCATCCTACGAGCAGTACTTC. Encoded protein: CASTQGSSYEQYF.

The J gene is TRBJ1-2, the V gene TRBV5-1; 10 bases are shared with TRBD1. The CDR3 is 15 residues long. The V gene's germline CDR1 is SGHRS and CDR2 YFSETQ. Trimming cost V 0 bases and J 6 bases; bases outside gene matches: 5. DNA for the CDR3: TGCGCCAGCAGCTTGGAACGGACAGGGGGAAATGGCTACACCTTC. Amino acid sequence: CASSLERTGGNGYTF.

For the CDR3, the DNA is TGTGCCAGTAGTATAAGGGCAGGGGAGGGGGATACGCAGTATTTT. Protein sequence: CASSIRAGEGDTQYF. This chain connects TRBV19 to TRBJ2-3; possibly TRBD2 for D (7 bases). V lost 2 bases, J lost 6 bases, and 15 bases lay in between. The CDR3 length is 15 residues. Germline CDR1 reads LNHDA; CDR2 reads SQIVND (reference sequence).

This sequence joins TRBV5-1 and TRBJ2-1, with 8 bases fitting TRBD2. The ends lost 1 base at V and 5 bases at J; junction bases unmatched: 8. The CDR3 sequence is 16 residues long. Germline V CDR1 and CDR2: SGHRS, YFSETQ. CDR3 in DNA: TGCGCCAGCAGCTTGTACAGCGGGAGTCGCGACAATGAGCAGTTCTTC. The encoded protein is CASSLYSGSRDNEQFF.

This chain links TRBV5-1 with TRBJ1-6; 10 bases line up with TRBD1. The length of the CDR3 is 15 residues. The V segment lost 3 bases and the J segment 8 bases; nucleotides outside the gene matches: 5. In germline, CDR1 is SGHRS, CDR2 YFSETQ. CDR3 nucleotides: TGCGCCAGCAGCTACGGCGGGACAGGGGATTCACCCCTCCACTTT. This codes for CASSYGGTGDSPLHF.

The chain links TRBV19 to TRBJ2-3; 7 bases line up with TRBD1. The V gene's germline CDR1 is LNHDA and CDR2 SQIVND (reference sequence). There are 14 residues in the CDR3. Trimming removed 3 bases from V and 3 bases from J; junction bases left unmatched: 3. CDR3 bases: TGTGCCAGTAGTATCTCACAGGGGACAGATACGCAGTATTTT. Its translation is CASSISQGTDTQYF.

The chain has TRBV19 and TRBJ2-1, with 10 positions matching TRBD2. Trimming took 6 bases from V and 4 from J; bases not matched to a gene: 3. Germline CDR1 LNHDA, CDR2 SQIVND (reference sequence). This CDR3 spans 14 amino acids. The CDR3 nucleotides are TGTGCCAGTAGAGCGGGAGGGCCGTACAATGAGCAGTTCTTC. As protein: CASRAGGPYNEQFF. The full variable domain, its missing parts supplied by reference TRBV19 and TRBJ2-1, is DGGITQSPKYLFRKEGQNVTLSCEQNLNHDAMYWYRQDPGQGLRLIYYSQIVNDFQKGDIAEGYSVSREKKESFPLTVTSAQKNPTAFYLCASRAGGPYNEQFFGPGTRLTVL.

J is TRBJ2-3 and V is TRBV28; 11 nucleotides agree with TRBD2. Per the germline V gene, CDR1 is MDHEN and CDR2 is SYDVKM. CDR3 length: 15 residues. V gave up 4 bases and J gave up 5 bases; unmatched junction bases: 5. The CDR3 nucleotides are TGTGCCAGCAGTTCCCTAGCGGGGGGTTTAGATACGCAGTATTTT. Its protein is CASSSLAGGLDTQYF.

The genes are TRBV12-3 or TRBV12-4 and TRBJ1-1; TRBD1 is a possible D gene (6 bases). The ends were cut back, 10 bases at V and 0 bases at J, with 12 bases in the middle. This CDR3 region has 13 residues. As DNA, the CDR3 is TGTGCCATCATGGACAGCATGAACACTGAAGCTTTCTTT. This encodes CAIMDSMNTEAFF.

The rearrangement uses TRBV18 and TRBJ1-2; TRBD1 might be the D (6 bases). Germline loops: CDR1 KGHSH, CDR2 LQKENI. The CDR3 sequence is 13 residues long. The ends were cut back, 3 bases at V and 7 bases at J, with 12 bases in the middle. CDR3 residues: CASSPAGDLGYTF. As DNA, the CDR3 is TGTGCCAGCTCACCGGCAGGGGACCTTGGCTACACCTTC.

This clone was detected only once. The rearrangement uses TRBV24-1 and TRBJ1-2; the match to TRBD1 covers 7 bases. The CDR3 loop spans 15 amino acids. The ends lost 3 bases at V and 8 bases at J; junction bases unmatched: 11. The germline CDR1 and CDR2 sequences are KGHDR and SFDVKD. CDR3 DNA: TGTGCCACCAGTGATCAGCAGGAGGGGGCGGAAGGCTACACCTTC. Its protein product is CATSDQQEGAEGYTF.

The gene calls are TRBV28 and TRBJ2-3; TRBD2 agrees at 7 bases. From germline, CDR1 is MDHEN and CDR2 SYDVKM. The CDR3 runs to 13 residues. Trimming took 11 bases from V and 6 from J; bases not matched to a gene: 11. This CDR3 reads CAGGGRGFDTQYF. The CDR3 nucleotides are TGTGCCGGAGGAGGGCGGGGGTTTGATACGCAGTATTTT. Full variable domain (rest looked up from reference TRBV28 and TRBJ2-3): DVKVTQSSRYLVKRTGEKVFLECVQDMDHENMFWYRQDPGLGLRLIYFSYDVKMKEKGDIPEGYSVSREKKERFSLILESASTNQTSMYLCAGGGRGFDTQYFGPGTRLTVL.

The chain couples TRBV24-1 to TRBJ2-1; 8 bases fit TRBD2. Germline-derived CDR1 and CDR2 are KGHDR and SFDVKD. This CDR3 region has 15 residues. The trim removed 0 bases at V and 7 bases at J, leaving 4 bases unmatched. The CDR3 loop reads CATSDLQRGSNEQFF. The CDR3 nucleotides read TGTGCCACCAGTGATTTGCAGCGGGGGTCAAATGAGCAGTTCTTC.

This clone occurred once. This chain links TRBV7-2 with TRBJ2-3, with D maybe TRBD2 (6 bases). The germline V gene has CDR1 SGHTA and CDR2 FQGNSA. There are 13 residues in the CDR3. The V end lost 5 bases, the J end lost 5 bases, and 11 bases lay between the germline ends. The chain's CDR3 is CASSLIAVDTQYF. The CDR3 DNA reads TGTGCCAGCAGCCTAATAGCGGTAGATACGCAGTATTTT.

The rearrangement uses TRBV6-2 or TRBV6-3 and TRBJ2-7; 14 bases agree with TRBD2. With 5 bases clipped from V and 3 bases from J, the junction kept 15 bases outside the gene matches. The CDR3 is 19 amino acids. CDR1 MNHEY and CDR2 SVGEGT come from the germline V gene. In DNA form, the CDR3 reads TGTGCCAGCAGTACATATACCGGGACTAGCGGGAGTCTGGGCTACGAGCAGTACTTC. Translating gives CASSTYTGTSGSLGYEQYF.

V is TRBV2 and J is TRBJ1-3, with D perhaps TRBD1 (5 bases). From germline, CDR1 is SNHLY and CDR2 FYNNEI. The CDR3 consists of 16 residues. V was trimmed by 4 bases and J by 8 bases, leaving 21 bases between them. The CDR3 is CASSANLLGTGHTIYF. As DNA, the CDR3 is TGTGCCAGCAGTGCCAACCTCCTAGGGACTGGGCACACCATATATTTT. Full variable domain (rest looked up from reference TRBV2 and TRBJ1-3): EPEVTQTPSHQVTQMGQEVILRCVPISNHLYFYWYRQILGQKVEFLVSFYNNEISEKSEIFDDQFSVERPDGSNFTLKIRSTKLEDSAMYFCASSANLLGTGHTIYFGEGSWLTVV.

This clone has only a few counts. The chain couples TRBV6-6 to TRBJ1-2; D gene uncertain. Per germline, CDR1 MNHNY and CDR2 SVGAGI (reference sequence). The CDR3 consists of 15 residues. V shed 8 bases and J shed 4 bases, with 20 bases lying between them. The CDR3 here is CASEAAAAISYGYTF. In nucleotides, the CDR3 is TGTGCCAGCGAGGCCGCGGCAGCAATTTCCTATGGCTACACCTTC.

CDR3 loop: CSVEGGSRGRSDTQYF. CDR3 sequence (DNA): TGCAGCGTTGAGGGAGGAAGCAGGGGGCGGTCAGATACGCAGTATTTT. The chain employs TRBV29-1 and TRBJ2-3; 8 bases agree with TRBD1. The germline CDR1 and CDR2 sequences are SQVTM and ANQGSEA. Trimming cost V 3 bases and J 4 bases; bases outside gene matches: 12. The CDR3 is made up of 16 amino acids.

This rearrangement joins TRBV9 to TRBJ2-3; 8 positions agree with TRBD1. Germline V gene sequence: CDR1 SGDLS, CDR2 YYNGEE. The ends lost 3 bases at V and 4 bases at J; junction bases unmatched: 4. The CDR3 has 14 amino acids. CDR3: CASSARQGSDTQYF. The CDR3 nucleotides read TGTGCCAGCAGCGCGCGACAGGGGTCAGATACGCAGTATTTT.

The genes are TRBV25-1 and TRBJ2-3; D possibly corresponds to TRBD2 (5 bases). CDR1 is MGHDK, CDR2 SYGVNS, per germline. The CDR3 contains 14 residues. Trimming left V 6 bases short and J 2 bases short, with 12 bases between. The CDR3 DNA reads as TGTGCCAGCAGCTCGGGGTTTCTCACAGATACGCAGTATTTT. Protein: CASSSGFLTDTQYF.

There are many counts of this clone. The DNA for the CDR3 is TGTGCCAGCAGCCGTCATTTCGACTCCGCGCCCTCTAACTATGGCTACACCTTC. It yields the protein CASSRHFDSAPSNYGYTF. The chain links TRBV14 to TRBJ1-2; D not certain. Trimming took 4 bases from V and 0 from J, leaving 21 bases between them. Per germline, CDR1 SGHDN and CDR2 FVKESK. This CDR3 has 18 amino acids.

This chain connects TRBV9 to TRBJ2-3; TRBD2 is a possible D gene (6 bases). CDR1 and CDR2 (germline): SGDLS, YYNGEE. V dropped 0 bases and J dropped 2 bases, with 7 bases sitting between them. This CDR3 region has 14 residues. CDR3 bases: TGTGCCAGCAGCGTAGGCGGGGTCACAGATACGCAGTATTTT. Translated: CASSVGGVTDTQYF.

This chain uses TRBV7-9 with TRBJ1-2, with 7 bases that match TRBD1. The junction had 11 bases not matched to a gene; V was cut back by 4 bases and J by 0 bases. There are 17 residues in the CDR3. The V gene's germline CDR1 is SEHNR and CDR2 FQNEAQ (reference sequence). The CDR3 loop is CASSSRDSYSPNYGYTF. DNA of the CDR3: TGTGCCAGCAGCTCCCGGGACAGCTATTCCCCTAACTATGGCTACACCTTC.

This chain's CDR3 is CASYSGNTIYF. As DNA, the CDR3 is TGTGCCAGTTACTCTGGAAACACCATATATTTT. This rearrangement joins TRBV2 to TRBJ1-3, with D unclear. The V gene's germline CDR1 is SNHLY and CDR2 FYNNEI. Deletions cut 9 bases from V and 0 bases from J, with 3 bases between. This CDR3 has 11 residues.